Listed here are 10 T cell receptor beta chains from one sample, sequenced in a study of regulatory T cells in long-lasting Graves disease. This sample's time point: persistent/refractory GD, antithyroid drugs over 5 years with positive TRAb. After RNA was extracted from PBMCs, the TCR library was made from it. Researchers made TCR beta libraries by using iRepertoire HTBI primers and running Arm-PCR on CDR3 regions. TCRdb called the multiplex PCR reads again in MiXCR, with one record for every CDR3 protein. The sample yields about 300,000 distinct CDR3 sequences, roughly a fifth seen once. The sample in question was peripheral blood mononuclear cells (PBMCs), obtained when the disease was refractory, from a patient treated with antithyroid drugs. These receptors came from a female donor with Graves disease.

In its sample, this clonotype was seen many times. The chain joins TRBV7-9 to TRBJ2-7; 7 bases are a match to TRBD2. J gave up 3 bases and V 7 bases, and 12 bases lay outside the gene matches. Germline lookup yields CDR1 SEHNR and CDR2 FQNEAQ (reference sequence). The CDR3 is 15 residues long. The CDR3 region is CASTLGASGGYEQYF. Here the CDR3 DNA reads TGTGCCAGCACCCTAGGAGCTAGCGGAGGCTACGAGCAGTACTTC.

This chain's CDR3 is CSAVPGAGFEAFF. The CDR3 DNA follows: TGCAGTGCCGTACCAGGGGCCGGATTTGAAGCTTTCTTT. This rearrangement joins TRBV20-1 to TRBJ1-1; D possibly corresponds to TRBD1 (6 bases). This CDR3 is 13 amino acids long. Germline loops: CDR1 DFQATT, CDR2 SNEGSKA (reference sequence). Trimming pared 6 bases from V and 7 bases from J, leaving 18 bases between.

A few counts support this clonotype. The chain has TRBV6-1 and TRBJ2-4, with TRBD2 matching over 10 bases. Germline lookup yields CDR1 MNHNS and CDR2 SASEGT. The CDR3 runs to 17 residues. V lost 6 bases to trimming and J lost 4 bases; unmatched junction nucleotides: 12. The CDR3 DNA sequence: TGTGCCAGCAGCTCATCGACTAGCGGGCAGCCTAAAAACATTCAGTACTTC. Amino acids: CASSSSTSGQPKNIQYF.

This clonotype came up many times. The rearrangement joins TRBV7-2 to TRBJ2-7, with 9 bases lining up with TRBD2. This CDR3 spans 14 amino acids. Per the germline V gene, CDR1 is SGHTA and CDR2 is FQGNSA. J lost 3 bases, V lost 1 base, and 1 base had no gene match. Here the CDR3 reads CASSLGTSDYEQYF. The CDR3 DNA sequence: TGTGCCAGCAGCTTAGGGACTAGCGACTACGAGCAGTACTTC.

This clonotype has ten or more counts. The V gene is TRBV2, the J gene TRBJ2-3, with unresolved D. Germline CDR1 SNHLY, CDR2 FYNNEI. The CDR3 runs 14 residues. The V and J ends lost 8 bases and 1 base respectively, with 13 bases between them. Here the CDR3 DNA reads TGTGCCAGCTGTAAGTCTACTCGCACAGATACGCAGTATTTT. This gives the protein CASCKSTRTDTQYF.

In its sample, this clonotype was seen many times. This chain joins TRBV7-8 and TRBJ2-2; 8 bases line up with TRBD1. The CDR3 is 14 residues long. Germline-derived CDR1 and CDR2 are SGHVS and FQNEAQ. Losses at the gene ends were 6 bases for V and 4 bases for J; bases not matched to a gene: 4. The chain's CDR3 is CASRTGGATGELFF. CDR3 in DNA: TGTGCCAGCAGAACAGGGGGAGCCACCGGGGAGCTGTTTTTT. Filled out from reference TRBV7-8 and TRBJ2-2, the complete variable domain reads GAGVSQSPRYKVAKRGQDVALRCDPISGHVSLFWYQQALGQGPEFLTYFQNEAQLDKSGLPSDRFFAERPEGSVSTLKIQRTQQEDSAVYLCASRTGGATGELFFGEGSRLTVL.

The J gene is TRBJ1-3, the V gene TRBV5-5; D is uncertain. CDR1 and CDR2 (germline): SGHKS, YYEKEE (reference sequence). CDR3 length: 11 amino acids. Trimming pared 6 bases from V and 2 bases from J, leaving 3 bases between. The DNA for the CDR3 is TGTGCCAGCATCGCTGGAAACACCATATATTTT. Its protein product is CASIAGNTIYF.

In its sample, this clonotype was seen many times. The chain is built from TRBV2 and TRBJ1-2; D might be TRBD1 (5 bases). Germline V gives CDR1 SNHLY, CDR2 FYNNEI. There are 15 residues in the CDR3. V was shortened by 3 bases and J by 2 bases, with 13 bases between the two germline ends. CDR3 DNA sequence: TGTGCCAGCAGTGAGGGGGTCCAATTAAACTATGGCTACACCTTC. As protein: CASSEGVQLNYGYTF. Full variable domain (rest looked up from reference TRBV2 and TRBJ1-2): EPEVTQTPSHQVTQMGQEVILRCVPISNHLYFYWYRQILGQKVEFLVSFYNNEISEKSEIFDDQFSVERPDGSNFTLKIRSTKLEDSAMYFCASSEGVQLNYGYTFGSGTRLTVV.

CDR3 coding DNA: TGCAGTGCTAGAGGCGGGGGGCTGAACACCGGGGAGCTGTTTTTT. It is translated as CSARGGGLNTGELFF. The chain recombines TRBV20-1 with TRBJ2-2; TRBD2 matches at 8 bases. V gave up 1 base and J gave up 1 base; unmatched junction bases: 2. The CDR3 sequence is 15 residues long. Per germline, CDR1 DFQATT and CDR2 SNEGSKA (reference sequence).

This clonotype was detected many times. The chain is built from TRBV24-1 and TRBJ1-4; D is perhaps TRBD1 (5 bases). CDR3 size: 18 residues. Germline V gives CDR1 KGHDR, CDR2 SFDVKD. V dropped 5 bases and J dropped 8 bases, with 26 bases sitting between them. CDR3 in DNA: TGTGCCACCAGTGCGTCTCGCCAAGGGACCTTAGGACCGGAAAAACTGTTTTTT. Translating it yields CATSASRQGTLGPEKLFF.